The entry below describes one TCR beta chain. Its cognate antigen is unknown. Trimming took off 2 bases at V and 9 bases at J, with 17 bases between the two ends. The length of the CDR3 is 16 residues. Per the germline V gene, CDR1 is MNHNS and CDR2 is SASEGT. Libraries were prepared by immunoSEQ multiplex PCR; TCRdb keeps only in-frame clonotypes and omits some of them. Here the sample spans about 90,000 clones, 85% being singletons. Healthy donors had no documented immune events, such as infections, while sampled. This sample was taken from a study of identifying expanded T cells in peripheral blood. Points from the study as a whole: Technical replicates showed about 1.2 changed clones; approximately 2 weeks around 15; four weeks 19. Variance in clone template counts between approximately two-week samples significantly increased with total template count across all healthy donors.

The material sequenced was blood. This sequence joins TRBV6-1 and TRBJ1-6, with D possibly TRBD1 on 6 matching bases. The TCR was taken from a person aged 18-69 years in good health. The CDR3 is CASSEPQGSLSSPLHF. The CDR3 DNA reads TGTGCCAGCAGTGAACCACAGGGCTCGTTATCTTCACCCCTCCACTTT.